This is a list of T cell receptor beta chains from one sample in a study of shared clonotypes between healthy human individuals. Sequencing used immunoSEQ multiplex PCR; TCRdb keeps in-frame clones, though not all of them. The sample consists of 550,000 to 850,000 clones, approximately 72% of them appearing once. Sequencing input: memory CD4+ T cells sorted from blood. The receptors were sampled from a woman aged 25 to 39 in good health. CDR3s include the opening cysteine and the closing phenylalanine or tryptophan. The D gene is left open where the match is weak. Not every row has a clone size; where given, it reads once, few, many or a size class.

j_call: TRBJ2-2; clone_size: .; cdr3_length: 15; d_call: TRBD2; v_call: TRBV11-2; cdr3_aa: CASSPRGGDTGELFF; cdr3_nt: TGTGCCAGCAGCCCCCGGGGAGGGGACACCGGGGAGCTGTTTTTT
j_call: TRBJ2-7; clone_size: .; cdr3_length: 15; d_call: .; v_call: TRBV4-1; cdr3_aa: CASSQDGWGVNEQYF; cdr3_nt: TGCGCCAGCAGCCAAGATGGCTGGGGAGTTAACGAGCAGTACTTC
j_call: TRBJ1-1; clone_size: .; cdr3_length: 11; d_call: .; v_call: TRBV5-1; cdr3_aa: CASSLEGGAFF; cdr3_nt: TGCGCCAGCAGCTTGGAGGGGGGAGCTTTCTTT
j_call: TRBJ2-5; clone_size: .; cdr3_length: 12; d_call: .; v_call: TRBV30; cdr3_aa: CAWNKLGETQYF; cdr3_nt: TGTGCCTGGAATAAGTTGGGAGAGACCCAGTACTTC
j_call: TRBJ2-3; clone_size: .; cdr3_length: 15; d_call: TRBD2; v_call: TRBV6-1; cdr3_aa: CASTNWLAGSGTQYF; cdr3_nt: TGTGCCAGCACAAATTGGCTAGCGGGATCCGGTACGCAGTATTTT
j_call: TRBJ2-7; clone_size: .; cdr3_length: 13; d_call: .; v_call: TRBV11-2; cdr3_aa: CASSLYGNYEQYF; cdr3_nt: TGTGCCAGCAGCTTATACGGCAACTACGAGCAGTACTTC
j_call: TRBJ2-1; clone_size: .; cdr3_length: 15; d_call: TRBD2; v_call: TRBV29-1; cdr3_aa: CSVGTLADLRNEQFF; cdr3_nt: TGCAGCGTTGGGACACTAGCGGACCTGAGAAATGAGCAGTTCTTC
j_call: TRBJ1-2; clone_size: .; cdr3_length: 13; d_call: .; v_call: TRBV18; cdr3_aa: CASSPGFNYGYTF; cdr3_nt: TGTGCCAGCTCACCAGGGTTTAACTATGGCTACACCTTC
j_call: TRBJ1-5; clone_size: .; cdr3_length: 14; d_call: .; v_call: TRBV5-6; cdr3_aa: CASSSRGRRQPQHF; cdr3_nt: TGTGCCAGCAGCTCCAGAGGGAGGCGGCAGCCCCAGCATTTT
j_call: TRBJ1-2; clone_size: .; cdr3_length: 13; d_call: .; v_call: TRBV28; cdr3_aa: CASSRPGTGGYTF; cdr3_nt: TGTGCCAGCAGTCGCCCCGGGACCGGGGGCTACACCTTC
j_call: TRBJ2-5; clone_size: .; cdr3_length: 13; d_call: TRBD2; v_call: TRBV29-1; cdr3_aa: CSVDFGGEETQYF; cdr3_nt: TGCAGCGTTGACTTTGGGGGGGAAGAGACCCAGTACTTC
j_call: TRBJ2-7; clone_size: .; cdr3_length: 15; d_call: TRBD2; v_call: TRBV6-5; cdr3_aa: CASSRFSGGSYEQYF; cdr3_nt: TGTGCCAGCAGTCGGTTTTCGGGAGGGTCCTACGAGCAGTACTTC
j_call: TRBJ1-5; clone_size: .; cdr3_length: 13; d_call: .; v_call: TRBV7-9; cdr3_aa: CASSFSASEPQHF; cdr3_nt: TGTGCCAGCAGCTTTTCAGCATCGGAACCCCAGCATTTT
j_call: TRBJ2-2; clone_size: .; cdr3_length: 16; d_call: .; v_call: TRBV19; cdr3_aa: CASSKIGVLGTGELFF; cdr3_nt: TGTGCCAGTAGTAAGATTGGGGTCTTGGGCACCGGGGAGCTGTTTTTT
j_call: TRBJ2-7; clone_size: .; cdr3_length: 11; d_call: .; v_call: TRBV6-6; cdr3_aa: CASSTTGDQYF; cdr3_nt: TGTGCCAGCAGTACCACGGGGGATCAGTACTTC
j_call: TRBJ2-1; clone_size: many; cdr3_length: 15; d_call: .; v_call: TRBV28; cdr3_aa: CASGGGIVIVGEQFF; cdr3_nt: TGTGCCAGCGGGGGCGGGATCGTCATCGTTGGAGAGCAGTTCTTC
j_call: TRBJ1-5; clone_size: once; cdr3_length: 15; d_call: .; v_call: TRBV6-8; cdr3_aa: CASKARTASNQPQHF; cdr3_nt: TGTGCCAGCAAAGCTAGGACAGCTAGCAATCAGCCCCAGCATTTT